Listed below are T cell receptor beta chains from one sample, sequenced in a study of breast tumors, draining lymph nodes, adjacent tissues. TCRdb redid the calling of the multiplex PCR reads with MiXCR, one entry per CDR3 protein. In the table there are over 250,000 distinct CDR3 sequences, under 35% of which are singletons. The sample consisted of axillary lymph node tissue. The source is a female donor with breast cancer. Some clones in this sample may be carry-over from other donors' samples. The CDR3 runs from the conserved cysteine through the conserved F or W. A D gene is named only where the DNA matches it firmly. Clone size is shown for a subset of rows, as once, few, many or a class of expanded clone.

d_call: -; j_call: TRBJ1-1; v_call: TRBV10-3; clone_size: -; cdr3_nt: TGTGCCATCAGCAGGGACTCCATGAACACTGAAGCTTTCTTT; cdr3_aa: CAISRDSMNTEAFF
d_call: -; j_call: TRBJ2-7; v_call: TRBV5-1; clone_size: many; cdr3_nt: TGCGCCAGCAGCCAAGGGGGAGCCTACGAGCAGTACTTC; cdr3_aa: CASSQGGAYEQYF
d_call: -; j_call: TRBJ2-7; v_call: TRBV20-1; clone_size: many; cdr3_nt: TGCAGTGCTCTTCCGAGCGTGGGGGGTTACGAGCAGTACTTC; cdr3_aa: CSALPSVGGYEQYF
d_call: -; j_call: TRBJ1-5; v_call: TRBV6-1; clone_size: many; cdr3_nt: TGTGCCAGCAGTGAAGAAATAAATCAGCCCCAGCATTTT; cdr3_aa: CASSEEINQPQHF
d_call: -; j_call: TRBJ1-1; v_call: TRBV7-2; clone_size: -; cdr3_nt: TGTGCCAGCAGCTTAGGCAGGATTAAAGCTTTCTTT; cdr3_aa: CASSLGRIKAFF
d_call: -; j_call: TRBJ1-4; v_call: TRBV2; clone_size: -; cdr3_nt: -; cdr3_aa: CASSEVYEQYFGPGTNEKLFF
d_call: -; j_call: TRBJ1-5; v_call: TRBV20-1; clone_size: many; cdr3_nt: TGCAGTGCTAGTATCAGCAATAGCAATCAGCCCCAGCATTTT; cdr3_aa: CSASISNSNQPQHF
d_call: TRBD1; j_call: TRBJ2-2; v_call: TRBV6-2/TRBV6-3; clone_size: few; cdr3_nt: TGTGCCAGCAGTACTCACCCGATCACAGGGGGCTACACCGGGGAGCTGTTTTTT; cdr3_aa: CASSTHPITGGYTGELFF
d_call: -; j_call: TRBJ2-7; v_call: TRBV7-9; clone_size: -; cdr3_nt: TGTGCCTTAGGAGGTGGGGGGCTCTTCTACGAGCAGTACTTC; cdr3_aa: CALGGGGLFYEQYF
d_call: -; j_call: TRBJ1-4; v_call: TRBV5-1; clone_size: many; cdr3_nt: TGCGCCAGCAGCACCGGGGGGGGCAAAGGGGAAAAACTGTTTTTT; cdr3_aa: CASSTGGGKGEKLFF
d_call: -; j_call: TRBJ2-1; v_call: TRBV12-3/TRBV12-4; clone_size: many; cdr3_nt: TGTGCCAGCAGTACCGAAACTACTAGGCACAATGAGCAGTTCTTC; cdr3_aa: CASSTETTRHNEQFF
d_call: TRBD1; j_call: TRBJ1-6; v_call: TRBV27; clone_size: -; cdr3_nt: TGTGCCAGCAGTTTGGGAGCCGGACAGGGCGGTAATTCACCCCTCCACTTT; cdr3_aa: CASSLGAGQGGNSPLHF
d_call: -; j_call: TRBJ2-7; v_call: TRBV6-6; clone_size: -; cdr3_nt: TGTGCCAGCGGTTACGGGGACATTGTCTACAAGCAGTACTTC; cdr3_aa: CASGYGDIVYKQYF
d_call: -; j_call: TRBJ1-6; v_call: TRBV5-6; clone_size: -; cdr3_nt: TGTGCCAGCAGGCCCGGTCGGGGTCTCCTTCTCCACTTT; cdr3_aa: CASRPGRGLLLHF
d_call: TRBD2; j_call: TRBJ2-1; v_call: TRBV12-3/TRBV12-4; clone_size: few; cdr3_nt: TGTGCCAGCAGCAGCGGGAGCAGGGCCTACAATGAGCAGTTCTTC; cdr3_aa: CASSSGSRAYNEQFF
d_call: -; j_call: TRBJ1-3; v_call: TRBV7-9; clone_size: many; cdr3_nt: TGTGCCAGCAGCAGATCACAGGGCGGTGGAAACACCATATATTTT; cdr3_aa: CASSRSQGGGNTIYF
d_call: TRBD2; j_call: TRBJ2-5; v_call: TRBV7-8; clone_size: many; cdr3_nt: TGTGCCAGCAGCTTGGCGGGACTAGCGCAAGAGACCCAGTACTTC; cdr3_aa: CASSLAGLAQETQYF
d_call: TRBD1; j_call: TRBJ1-1; v_call: TRBV29-1; clone_size: few; cdr3_nt: TGCAGCGTTGAAGCCGTCGGACAGGTGAACACTGAAGCTTTCTTT; cdr3_aa: CSVEAVGQVNTEAFF
d_call: TRBD2; j_call: TRBJ2-1; v_call: TRBV19; clone_size: many; cdr3_nt: TGTGCCAGTAGGGATCGGGAGGTGCGTGTCGATGAGCAGTTCTTC; cdr3_aa: CASRDREVRVDEQFF
d_call: -; j_call: TRBJ2-3; v_call: TRBV6-1; clone_size: many; cdr3_nt: TGTGCCAGCAGTGCGATGGCGGGTAGCACAGATACGCAGTATTTT; cdr3_aa: CASSAMAGSTDTQYF
d_call: TRBD1; j_call: TRBJ1-6; v_call: TRBV10-3; clone_size: -; cdr3_nt: TGCGCCATCAGTGAGGGACAGGGGGATTCACCCCTCCACTTT; cdr3_aa: CAISEGQGDSPLHF
d_call: -; j_call: TRBJ2-1; v_call: TRBV27; clone_size: -; cdr3_nt: TGTGCCAGCAGTTTAAGGACAGAAAATGAGCAGTTCTTC; cdr3_aa: CASSLRTENEQFF